Included here is one T cell receptor beta chain sequence, with context. This sample stems from a study of blood T cell repertoires in COVID-19. The overall study: The cDNA or gDNA used as material had been derived from T cells, B-cell-depleted T cells, or PBMCs.

Enrolment of Seattle patients took place during active infection, and they were followed longitudinally. The method was immunoSEQ multiplex PCR; TCRdb's version includes in-frame clones alone and lacks a portion of them. The sample lists 250,000 to 300,000 clones, over 80% occurring once. The CDR3 loop spans 15 amino acids. The V end was cut by 0 bases, the J end by 7 bases, with 13 bases between. Germline loops: CDR1 SGHRS, CDR2 YFSETQ. This TCR derives from a woman in her seventies with COVID-19, enrolled during active disease. The sequencing sample was made of peripheral blood. The V gene is TRBV5-1, the J gene TRBJ1-4; D unresolved. The CDR3 region has the DNA TGCGCCAGCAGCTTGGGGGCGGGAGCGGGTGAAAAACTGTTTTTT. Protein: CASSLGAGAGEKLFF.